The 10 T cell receptor beta chains listed next were all sequenced from one sample in a study of blood T cells in healthy people across ages (dated by TCRdb to the mid-2010s). The library was made by 5' RACE. This sample was sequenced with an Illumina HiSeq 2500. The second PCR ran for roughly 6 to 11 cycles and used a J-beta primer mix along with a sample-barcoded 5' primer. In TCRdb, the public reads were trimmed at Q25 with fastp and aligned with MiXCR, with productive beta chains retained. Entries that share a CDR3 protein sequence are merged under the most common genes and DNA. A total of 800,000 to 950,000 distinct CDR3 sequences appear in this sample, about 36% of them only once. The biggest ten clones account for under 15% of the sample. The sequenced sample was blood. These receptors originate from a man aged 18-30 years in good health.

The chain recombines TRBV6-1 with TRBJ2-7; no definite D call. The germline V and J ends were trimmed by 7 bases and 1 base, with 14 bases remaining between them. From germline, CDR1 is MNHNS and CDR2 SASEGT. The CDR3 has 14 residues. DNA of the CDR3: TGTGCCAGCACCGAGGTACTTCCATCCTACGAGCAGTACTTC. The encoded protein is CASTEVLPSYEQYF.

The sample holds many counts of this clonotype. J is TRBJ2-6 and V is TRBV29-1; D possibly corresponds to TRBD2 (5 bases). V was pared by 6 bases and J by 2 bases, with 17 bases between. This CDR3 has 16 residues. CDR1 and CDR2 (germline): SQVTM, ANQGSEA. The CDR3 DNA reads as TGCAGCGTGACGGGGTATCCCCAAACTGGGGCCAACGTCCTGACTTTC. Translation gives CSVTGYPQTGANVLTF.

In its sample, this clonotype was seen many times. V usage is TRBV12-3 or TRBV12-4 and J usage is TRBJ2-4, with TRBD2 as a possible D gene (5 bases). V lost 5 bases and J lost 8, with 7 bases in between. The CDR3 sequence is 11 residues long. CDR3 coding DNA: TGTGCCAGCAGTATGCGGGACATTCAGTACTTC. Amino acid sequence: CASSMRDIQYF.

The chain links TRBV20-1 to TRBJ1-1; TRBD1 matches 9 bases. Germline trimming cut 5 bases from V and 5 bases from J; bases unmatched to any gene: 6. Germline V gene lookup returns CDR1 DFQATT and CDR2 SNEGSKA (reference sequence). This CDR3 has 13 residues. CDR3 protein: CSAPGQGETEAFF. The CDR3 nucleotides are TGCAGTGCTCCGGGACAGGGTGAGACTGAAGCTTTCTTT.

This clonotype was found many times. The chain carries TRBV12-3 or TRBV12-4 and TRBJ2-5; TRBD2 is a possible D gene (7 bases). The ends were cut back, 1 base at V and 5 bases at J, with 17 bases in the middle. The CDR3 has 16 amino acids. The CDR3 bases are TGTGCCAGCAGTTTAGTTGGGGGGGCTATCGGGGAGACCCAGTACTTC. It yields the protein CASSLVGGAIGETQYF.

This clonotype has more than one count but fewer than ten. The chain links TRBV3-1 to TRBJ2-2; 8 bases fit TRBD2. This CDR3 has 14 amino acids. V shed 3 bases, J shed 7 bases, and the junction held 4 bases outside the gene matches. In germline, CDR1 is LGHDT, CDR2 YNNKEL (reference sequence). As DNA, the CDR3 is TGTGCCAGCAGCCAGGGACTAGAGATCGGGGAGCTGTTTTTT. It is translated as CASSQGLEIGELFF. Full variable domain (rest looked up from reference TRBV3-1 and TRBJ2-2): DTAVSQTPKYLVTQMGNDKSIKCEQNLGHDTMYWYKQDSKKFLKIMFSYNNKELIINETVPNRFSPKSPDKAHLNLHINSLELGDSAVYFCASSQGLEIGELFFGEGSRLTVL.

CDR3 bases: TGTGCCACCAGCAGAGTAGGAGTTGGGGTTAAGCAGCCCCAGCATTTT. Translation gives CATSRVGVGVKQPQHF. The J gene is TRBJ1-5, the V gene TRBV15; D is unresolved. This CDR3 contains 16 residues. V lost 1 base, J lost 7 bases, and 17 bases lay in between. Germline V gene sequence: CDR1 LNHNV, CDR2 YYDKDF (reference sequence).

This chain connects TRBV20-1 to TRBJ1-2, with 9 bases fitting TRBD1. V shed 3 bases and J 4 bases; nucleotides not matched to a gene: 9. The CDR3 spans 15 residues. CDR1 is DFQATT, CDR2 SNEGSKA, per germline (reference sequence). CDR3 nucleotide sequence: TGCAGTGCTAGGCGACCGGGACAGGGTGTCTATGGCTACACCTTC. Its translation is CSARRPGQGVYGYTF.

The V call is TRBV20-1, the J call TRBJ2-7, with 10 positions matching TRBD2. Germline V gives CDR1 DFQATT, CDR2 SNEGSKA (reference sequence). The CDR3 spans 17 residues. V was pared by 5 bases and J by 10 bases, with 23 bases of the junction left unmatched. CDR3 region: CSASGTSEGPYQPIQYF. As DNA, the CDR3 is TGCAGTGCTTCCGGGACTAGCGAGGGGCCCTACCAGCCAATACAGTACTTC.

This clonotype was picked up many times. The gene calls are TRBV4-3 and TRBJ1-5, with 9 bases fitting TRBD1. CDR3 size: 14 residues. Trimming cost V 3 bases and J 5 bases; bases outside gene matches: 2. Per germline, CDR1 LGHNA and CDR2 YSLEER. For the CDR3, the DNA is TGCGCCAGCAGCCAGGACAGGGGCGATCAGCCCCAGCATTTT. Protein: CASSQDRGDQPQHF.